This is a list of T cell receptor beta chains from one sample in a study of Tregs in tolerant kidney transplant recipients. This table comes from immunoSEQ multiplex PCR, and its TCRdb copy is limited to in-frame clones, with some not included. In the table there are tens of thousands of clones, less than 95% of which are singletons. The sample consisted of Tregs from blood. Receptors originate from a human donor in good health. The CDR3 runs from the conserved cysteine through the conserved F or W. The D gene is left open where the match is weak.

14,NA,TRBV10-1,TRBJ2-3,CASSESLSTDTQYF,TGCGCCAGCAGTGAGTCCTTGAGCACAGATACGCAGTATTTT
15,NA,TRBV21-1,TRBJ2-7,CASSPDLAWSYEQYF,TGTGCCAGCAGCCCCGACCTCGCCTGGTCGTACGAGCAGTACTTC
15,NA,TRBV5-1,TRBJ2-5,CASSLGTASGETQYF,TGCGCCAGCAGCTTGGGGACAGCGTCTGGGGAGACCCAGTACTTC
17,NA,TRBV6-4,TRBJ1-2,CASSITVPHGKTYGYTF,TGTGCCAGCAGTATTACTGTCCCACACGGAAAGACCTATGGCTACACCTTC
12,NA,TRBV5-1,TRBJ2-2,CASSQGPGELFF,TGCGCCAGCAGCCAGGGCCCCGGGGAGCTGTTTTTT
13,TRBD1,TRBV5-1,TRBJ1-1,CASSSTGDTEAFF,TGCGCCAGCAGCTCGACAGGGGATACTGAAGCTTTCTTT
17,TRBD1,TRBV11-3,TRBJ1-2,CASSLRPGQESYYGYTF,TGTGCCAGCAGCTTAAGACCGGGACAGGAATCCTACTATGGCTACACCTTC
14,NA,TRBV19,TRBJ1-2,CASIGQGINYGYTF,TGTGCCAGTATAGGGCAGGGGATTAACTATGGCTACACCTTC
17,NA,TRBV5-4,TRBJ2-3,CASSLYLGGSSTDTQYF,TGTGCCAGCAGCCTCTATCTCGGGGGTTCTAGCACAGATACGCAGTATTTT
14,NA,TRBV28,TRBJ1-1,CASSSTGMNTEAFF,TGTGCCAGCAGTTCAACGGGTATGAACACTGAAGCTTTCTTT
14,TRBD1,TRBV7-6,TRBJ2-3,CASSARQGPDTQYF,TGTGCCAGCAGCGCCCGACAGGGCCCAGATACGCAGTATTTT